The 23 T cell receptor beta chains below all came from one sample that was sequenced in a study of blood T cell repertoires in COVID-19. The assay was immunoSEQ multiplex PCR, and TCRdb's table has in-frame clones only and misses some. The table has 250,000 to 350,000 clones, 65% to 85% seen once; the top ten hold 1% to 1.5%. Sequenced: peripheral blood. The receptors here all came from a woman aged 45-65 years with acute or convalescent COVID-19.

This clone was seen more than once but under ten times. The chain has TRBV5-1 and TRBJ1-1; 8 bases are a match to TRBD1. V shed 4 bases, J shed 5 bases, and the junction held 10 bases outside the gene matches. This CDR3 spans 15 amino acids. Germline-derived CDR1 and CDR2 are SGHRS and YFSETQ. Written as DNA, the CDR3 is TGCGCCAGCAGCCGCCAGATACAGGGGGGGACTGAAGCTTTCTTT. It yields the protein CASSRQIQGGTEAFF. The full variable domain, completed using reference TRBV5-1 and TRBJ1-1, is KAGVTQTPRYLIKTRGQQVTLSCSPISGHRSVSWYQQTPGQGLQFLFEYFSETQRNKGNFPGRFSGRQFSNSRSEMNVSTLELGDSALYLCASSRQIQGGTEAFFGQGTRLTVV.

This clone was seen just once. The gene calls are TRBV28 and TRBJ1-2, with D possibly TRBD1 on 6 matching bases. CDR1 and CDR2 from the germline V gene are MDHEN and SYDVKM. Between the trimmed V and J ends, which lost 5 bases and 7 bases, there was a span of 17 bases. The CDR3 totals 14 residues. The CDR3 reads CASSPPLRGSGYTF. The CDR3 DNA reads TGTGCCAGCAGTCCCCCTCTCAGGGGCAGTGGCTACACCTTC.

Only a few counts were recorded for this clone. This chain joins TRBV4-1 and TRBJ2-4; D is uncertain. The CDR3 length is 16 residues. Germline CDR1 reads MGHRA; CDR2 reads YSYEKL. V was pared by 0 bases and J by 0 bases, with 9 bases between. The CDR3 DNA reads as TGCGCCAGCAGCCAAGAGGCGGATTCAGCCAAAAACATTCAGTACTTC. Encoded protein: CASSQEADSAKNIQYF.

This rearrangement joins TRBV4-3 to TRBJ2-7; possible D gene TRBD1, 5 bases. The CDR3 sequence is 15 residues long. Germline V CDR1 and CDR2: LGHNA, YSLEER. Trimming removed 0 bases from V and 1 base from J, with 10 bases in between. CDR3 bases: TGCGCCAGCAGCCAAGATCTCGGACATTCCTACGAGCAGTACTTC. This sequence encodes CASSQDLGHSYEQYF.

This rearrangement joins TRBV28 to TRBJ1-2; the match to TRBD1 covers 8 bases. The CDR3 has 15 residues. Germline-derived CDR1 and CDR2 are MDHEN and SYDVKM. Losses at the gene ends were 4 bases for V and 2 bases for J; bases not matched to a gene: 6. Here the CDR3 DNA reads TGTGCCAGCAGTTCGCGGACAGGGTGGAACTATGGCTACACCTTC. Protein product: CASSSRTGWNYGYTF.

The chain links TRBV5-1 to TRBJ2-5; 8 bases line up with TRBD2. CDR1 SGHRS and CDR2 YFSETQ come from the germline V gene. V was pared by 3 bases and J by 2 bases, with 3 bases of the junction left unmatched. This CDR3 is 14 amino acids long. CDR3 nucleotide sequence: TGCGCCAGCAGCTCGGGGGGGAGTCAAGAGACCCAGTACTTC. Amino acids: CASSSGGSQETQYF.

This chain joins TRBV19 and TRBJ1-1; D is unresolved. From germline, CDR1 is LNHDA and CDR2 SQIVND (reference sequence). V lost 3 bases and J lost 0, with 8 bases in between. The CDR3 has 14 residues. DNA of the CDR3: TGTGCCAGTAGTATCAGTTTCATGAACACTGAAGCTTTCTTT. Translation gives CASSISFMNTEAFF.

The count of this clone is one. V is TRBV6-6 and J is TRBJ2-1, with a possible D match to TRBD2 (8 bases). The germline CDR1 and CDR2 sequences are MNHNY and SVGAGI (reference sequence). The CDR3 covers 15 residues. The V and J ends lost 8 bases and 3 bases respectively, with 17 bases between them. CDR3 nucleotide sequence: TGTGCCAGCTCCGGGACAGCGGGAGACTACAATGAGCAGTTCTTC. Its protein is CASSGTAGDYNEQFF.

The chain combines TRBV19 with TRBJ2-6; tentatively, D is TRBD2 (6 bases). This CDR3 contains 15 residues. V was cut by 6 bases and J by 4 bases, with 13 bases left in between. CDR1 LNHDA and CDR2 SQIVND come from the germline V gene (reference sequence). The CDR3 nucleotides read TGTGCCAGTAGCCCTAGGAGCGGGGGGGCCAACGTCCTGACTTTC. Translation: CASSPRSGGANVLTF.

CDR3 sequence (DNA): TGTGCCAGCAGTTTAGAGTACAGGGACAACACCTTC. Translating gives CASSLEYRDNTF. V usage is TRBV12-3 or TRBV12-4 and J usage is TRBJ1-2; D is perhaps TRBD1 (6 bases). V lost 1 base and J 12 bases, leaving 12 bases between the germline ends. The CDR3 loop spans 12 amino acids.

This clone was recorded only once. The chain couples TRBV7-2 to TRBJ2-1; maybe TRBD2 (6 bases). Germline values: CDR1 SGHTA, CDR2 FQGNSA. Trimming took 1 base from V and 3 from J, leaving 10 bases between them. The CDR3 totals 15 residues. The CDR3 loop is CASSLDRGFYNEQFF. In DNA, the CDR3 is TGTGCCAGCAGCTTAGATCGGGGGTTCTACAATGAGCAGTTCTTC.

The chain combines TRBV6-6 with TRBJ2-3, with TRBD2 as a possible D gene (5 bases). Germline values: CDR1 MNHNY, CDR2 SVGAGI (reference sequence). V lost 5 bases, J lost 1 base, and 19 bases lay in between. This CDR3 is 17 amino acids long. The CDR3 region is CASSPDIGFGGTDTQYF. The DNA for the CDR3 is TGTGCCAGCAGTCCCGACATAGGGTTCGGGGGCACAGATACGCAGTATTTT.

The chain recombines TRBV18 with TRBJ1-2; D is possibly TRBD1 (6 bases). In germline, CDR1 is KGHSH, CDR2 LQKENI. The germline V and J ends were trimmed by 4 bases and 4 bases, with 19 bases remaining between them. The CDR3 is made up of 16 amino acids. The DNA for the CDR3 is TGTGCCAGCTCACAAAGGCAGGACAGCCATCCCTATGGCTACACCTTC. It is translated as CASSQRQDSHPYGYTF.

A single count supports this clone. The chain combines TRBV6-5 with TRBJ1-6; D gene unclear. The V gene lost 11 bases and the J gene lost 7 bases, with 15 bases spanning the gap. The CDR3 runs 13 residues. Germline V gene data show CDR1 as MNHEY and CDR2 as SVGAGI. CDR3: CALQVGGNSPLHF. The CDR3 coding sequence is TGTGCCCTCCAGGTTGGTGGCAATTCACCCCTCCACTTT.

This chain links TRBV27 with TRBJ2-1; D is possibly TRBD2 (5 bases). Germline V gives CDR1 MNHEY, CDR2 SMNVEV (reference sequence). The CDR3 length is 15 residues. Trimming left V 2 bases short and J 6 bases short, with 14 bases between. CDR3 residues: CASSLAFLRGNEQFF. The CDR3 DNA reads TGTGCCAGCAGTTTAGCGTTTCTTCGGGGCAATGAGCAGTTCTTC.

This clone was picked up a small number of times. The chain combines TRBV5-5 with TRBJ1-5, with D maybe TRBD1 (6 bases). The germline gives CDR1 SGHKS, CDR2 YYEKEE (reference sequence). Trimming left V 4 bases short and J 3 bases short, with 17 bases between. The CDR3 spans 16 residues. CDR3 coding DNA: TGTGCCAGCAGCAGGGCTGCTGGACAGCTCAATCAGCCCCAGCATTTT. Protein sequence: CASSRAAGQLNQPQHF.

This sequence joins TRBV6-5 and TRBJ1-1, with TRBD1 matching over 7 bases. Germline CDR1 reads MNHEY; CDR2 reads SVGAGI. The J segment lost 1 base and the V segment lost 8 bases, leaving 10 bases of the junction unmatched. This CDR3 is built from 15 residues. CDR3 in DNA: TGTGCCAGCGGTCTCGGGACAGACTGGAACACTGAAGCTTTCTTT. Residues: CASGLGTDWNTEAFF.

The gene calls are TRBV29-1 and TRBJ2-1, with TRBD1 matching over 12 bases. This CDR3 spans 15 amino acids. After removal of 3 bases from V and 6 bases from J, the junction contained 6 bases not matched to a gene. Germline assignment: CDR1 SQVTM and CDR2 ANQGSEA. CDR3 sequence reads: CSVEHRDRGRNEQFF. DNA of the CDR3: TGCAGCGTTGAGCACCGGGACAGGGGGCGCAATGAGCAGTTCTTC.

This clone occurred a few times. V gene TRBV24-1 combines with J gene TRBJ2-1; 12 nucleotides agree with TRBD2. CDR1 and CDR2 from the germline V gene are KGHDR and SFDVKD. Trimming cost V 1 base and J 13 bases; bases outside gene matches: 13. The CDR3 extends over 17 amino acids. The CDR3 DNA reads TGTGCCACCAGTGATTTCTCGGCTAGCGGGGGGGCCTGGACACAGTTCTTC. Translated: CATSDFSASGGAWTQFF.

In this sample, this clone turned up a few times. The chain joins TRBV5-5 to TRBJ1-1; D uncertain. V gave up 3 bases and J gave up 4 bases, with 19 bases separating them. There are 16 residues in the CDR3. From germline, CDR1 is SGHKS and CDR2 YYEKEE (reference sequence). CDR3 amino acids: CASSSRLADTGTEAFF. In DNA, the CDR3 is TGTGCCAGCAGCTCCCGCCTTGCAGATACGGGCACTGAAGCTTTCTTT.

In this sample, this clone turned up once. The V call is TRBV6-4, the J call TRBJ1-6, with TRBD1 matching over 7 bases. This CDR3 comprises 15 residues. V was clipped by 3 bases and J by 7 bases; unmatched bases: 6. Per germline, CDR1 MRHNA and CDR2 SNTAGT. CDR3 coding DNA: TGTGCCAGCAGTGAGACAGGGAGTAGCAATTCACCCCTCCACTTT. It yields the protein CASSETGSSNSPLHF.

The V gene is TRBV5-5, the J gene TRBJ2-1; 9 bases map to TRBD2. CDR1 is SGHKS, CDR2 YYEKEE, per germline (reference sequence). V dropped 4 bases and J dropped 5; count of bases not matched to a gene: 4. CDR3 size: 14 residues. The CDR3 spells CASSPGLAHNEQFF. The CDR3 bases are TGTGCCAGCAGCCCAGGACTAGCGCACAATGAGCAGTTCTTC.

The V and J genes are TRBV4-3 and TRBJ2-3; 9 nucleotides line up with TRBD2. V was clipped by 3 bases and J by 5 bases; unmatched bases: 6. The CDR3 is 15 residues long. Germline loops: CDR1 LGHNA, CDR2 YSLEER. CDR3 bases: TGCGCCAGCAGCCAGGAGCGGGAGGTGGGAGATACGCAGTATTTT. The encoded protein is CASSQEREVGDTQYF.